The T cell receptor beta chain described here comes from a study of T cell responses to AZD1222 COVID-19 vaccine. Germline lookup yields CDR1 MNHEY and CDR2 SMNVEV (reference sequence). After removal of 7 bases from V and 6 bases from J, the junction contained 9 bases not matched to a gene. CDR3 length: 13 amino acids. Generated by immunoSEQ multiplex PCR, the TCRdb table keeps only in-frame clones and is missing some. The table shows under 120,000 clones, with about 90% occurring only once. Here the sequenced sample was peripheral blood, taken 28 days after the second AZD1222 dose. V is TRBV27 and J is TRBJ2-7, with 7 bases that match TRBD2. The sequence was collected from an adult who received the AZD1222 COVID-19 vaccine. CDR3 DNA sequence: TGTGCCAGCATTGAGCGGGGATTGGGCGAGCAGTACTTC. Residues: CASIERGLGEQYF.